Below are 22 T cell receptor beta chains sequenced from a single sample in a study of HIV-infected patients and healthy controls. TCRdb called the 5' RACE reads again in MiXCR, with one record for every CDR3 protein. In the table there are about 17,000 distinct CDR3 sequences, about 15% of which are singletons. The sequenced sample was CD8+ T cells from blood. These receptor sequences come from a human donor in good health.

This clonotype showed up many times. The J gene is TRBJ2-1, the V gene TRBV4-2; 8 bases match TRBD2. The germline CDR1 and CDR2 sequences are LGHNA and YNFKEQ. Trimming removed 1 base from V and 9 bases from J; junction bases left unmatched: 14. The CDR3 sequence is 17 residues long. The CDR3 protein is CASSQADEAGAAAEQFF. CDR3 coding DNA: TGTGCCAGCAGCCAAGCCGACGAAGCGGGGGCGGCGGCTGAGCAGTTCTTC.

This clonotype was detected many times. V and J are TRBV24-1 and TRBJ2-3, with 8 bases aligning to TRBD2. The V segment lost 9 bases and the J segment 7 bases; nucleotides outside the gene matches: 8. Germline CDR1 is KGHDR and CDR2 is SFDVKD. The CDR3 is 13 residues long. This chain's CDR3 is CATQSGRVNTQYF. The DNA for the CDR3 is TGTGCCACCCAGAGCGGGAGAGTAAATACGCAGTATTTT.

This chain joins TRBV7-8 and TRBJ1-6, with D uncertain. Germline-derived CDR1 and CDR2 are SGHVS and FQNEAQ. CDR3 length: 14 residues. The V end lost 7 bases, the J end lost 5 bases, and 12 bases lay between the germline ends. The CDR3 sequence: CASTPDRNNSPLHF. As DNA, the CDR3 is TGTGCCAGCACCCCCGACCGAAATAATTCACCCCTCCACTTT.

This clonotype was counted between two and nine times. This chain links TRBV19 with TRBJ2-1; possible D gene TRBD2, 5 bases. Germline lookup yields CDR1 LNHDA and CDR2 SQIVND (reference sequence). The length of the CDR3 is 13 residues. V lost 7 bases, J lost 6 bases, and 13 bases lay in between. This CDR3 reads CASTGLAVNEQFF. The CDR3 DNA reads TGTGCCAGTACCGGTCTAGCAGTCAATGAGCAGTTCTTC.

This clonotype was counted at least ten times. J is TRBJ2-1 and V is TRBV10-3; 10 bases map to TRBD2. The ends lost 3 bases at V and 4 bases at J; junction bases unmatched: 15. This CDR3 has 19 residues. Germline loops: CDR1 ENHRY, CDR2 SYGVKD. CDR3 loop: CAISDPEGSSGGGYNEQFF. CDR3 DNA sequence: TGTGCCATCAGTGACCCCGAAGGGTCTAGCGGGGGAGGTTACAATGAGCAGTTCTTC.

The sample holds one count of this clonotype. A much larger clonotype is one base distant, so this may be a read error. The chain carries TRBV7-9 and TRBJ1-4, with no clear D. Germline values: CDR1 SEHNR, CDR2 FQNEAQ (reference sequence). The CDR3 is made up of 12 amino acids. The CDR3 coding sequence is TGTGCCATTAATCCGGCCGTAGAAAAACTGCTTTTT. Translating gives CAINPAVEKLLF. Complete variable domain (other parts from reference TRBV7-9 and TRBJ1-4): DTGVSQNPRHKITKRGQNVTFRCDPISEHNRLYWYRQTLGQGPEFLTYFQNEAQLEKSRLLSDRFSAERPKGSFSTLEIQRTEQGDSAMYLCAINPAVEKLLFGSGTQLSVL.

This clonotype occurred many times. This chain uses TRBV11-2 with TRBJ2-3; D is unresolved. The CDR3 spans 16 residues. From germline, CDR1 is SGHAT and CDR2 FQNNGV. Trimming removed 3 bases from V and 1 base from J, with 14 bases in between. Here the CDR3 DNA reads TGTGCCAGCAGCTTTTATAGTGCGATCGGCACAGATACGCAGTATTTT. Residues: CASSFYSAIGTDTQYF.

Only a few counts were recorded for this clonotype. The V gene is TRBV4-1, the J gene TRBJ1-4; D not resolved. The CDR3 covers 11 residues. Trimming removed 8 bases from V and 3 bases from J, with 4 bases in between. Looked up from germline, CDR1 is MGHRA and CDR2 is YSYEKL. DNA of the CDR3: TGCGCCAGCGGATCTAATGAAAAACTGTTTTTT. This codes for CASGSNEKLFF.

The chain links TRBV15 to TRBJ2-1; 7 positions match TRBD2. This CDR3 comprises 15 residues. Per germline, CDR1 LNHNV and CDR2 YYDKDF (reference sequence). The junction had 8 bases not matched to a gene; V was cut back by 1 base and J by 8 bases. CDR3 coding DNA: TGTGCCACCAGCAGAGTCCCAGGCGGGAGCGATGAGCAGTTCTTC. Translated, it gives CATSRVPGGSDEQFF.

This clonotype was recorded a few times. This chain uses TRBV6-4 with TRBJ2-1; 11 positions match TRBD2. The CDR3 has 14 residues. In germline, CDR1 is MRHNA, CDR2 SNTAGT. The V segment lost 6 bases and the J segment 6 bases; nucleotides outside the gene matches: 4. CDR3 amino acids: CASRDSGGVNEQFF. CDR3 coding DNA: TGTGCCAGCAGGGATAGCGGGGGGGTCAATGAGCAGTTCTTC.

About this clonotype: Since a much larger clone is just one base distant, this may be a read error. The chain links TRBV6-5 to TRBJ2-7; 9 nucleotides line up with TRBD2. CDR1 and CDR2 (germline): MNHEY, SVGAGI. Trimming took 4 bases from V and 9 from J; bases not matched to a gene: 13. The CDR3 runs to 15 residues. The CDR3 sequence is CASSSEREDYAGQYF. DNA for the CDR3: TGTGCCAGCAGTTCCGAGCGGGAGGATTATGCCGGGCAGTACTTC.

The chain is built from TRBV9 and TRBJ2-3, with unresolved D. V was shortened by 8 bases and J by 0 bases, with 22 bases between the two germline ends. The CDR3 is 17 amino acids. Germline lookup yields CDR1 SGDLS and CDR2 YYNGEE. The DNA of the CDR3 is TGTGCCAGGTCCCTCCTCCGATCGGGTGATAGCACAGATACGCAGTATTTT. Its protein product is CARSLLRSGDSTDTQYF.

The rearrangement joins TRBV14 to TRBJ2-1; TRBD2 matches 15 bases. V lost 0 bases, J lost 6 bases, and 9 bases stayed unmatched. The CDR3 is 19 amino acids. Germline V gene data show CDR1 as SGHDN and CDR2 as FVKESK. CDR3 in amino acids: CASSQDIGLAGGPGNEQFF. For the CDR3, the DNA is TGTGCCAGCAGCCAAGATATCGGACTAGCGGGAGGGCCCGGCAATGAGCAGTTCTTC.

This clonotype has a handful of counts. The chain links TRBV5-1 to TRBJ1-6, with a weak D call TRBD1 (6 bases). CDR3 length equals 19 residues. Trimming shortened V by 0 bases and J by 0 bases, and 16 bases separated the two germline ends. CDR1 and CDR2 from the germline V gene are SGHRS and YFSETQ. In DNA form, the CDR3 reads TGCGCCAGCAGCTTGGGACAACAGGGATCGTACTCCTATAATTCACCCCTCCACTTT. Protein: CASSLGQQGSYSYNSPLHF.

The chain has TRBV12-3 or TRBV12-4 and TRBJ2-1, with no clear D. The CDR3 totals 13 residues. V dropped 10 bases and J dropped 4 bases, with 14 bases sitting between them. The CDR3 sequence: CATRLPVYNEQFF. The CDR3 DNA sequence: TGTGCCACCCGCCTACCGGTTTACAATGAGCAGTTCTTC.

The table lists this clonotype with many counts. The chain recombines TRBV29-1 with TRBJ2-7, with 9 bases matching TRBD1. Germline CDR1 SQVTM, CDR2 ANQGSEA. The CDR3 contains 14 residues. With V trimmed by 1 base and J by 2 bases, 3 bases remained unmatched. In nucleotides, the CDR3 is TGCAGCGTTGAAGGACAGGGGGGAACCTACGAGCAGTACTTC. It is translated as CSVEGQGGTYEQYF.

This clonotype was counted at least ten times. CDR3 nucleotides: TGTGCCAGCAGCCCGCGGACAGGTGCTTCGGCCCAGTACTTC. Its translation: CASSPRTGASAQYF. The V and J genes are TRBV7-9 and TRBJ2-5, with TRBD1 matching over 7 bases. CDR3 length: 14 residues. The germline gives CDR1 SEHNR, CDR2 FQNEAQ (reference sequence). Trimming took 5 bases from V and 9 from J; bases not matched to a gene: 12.

By its share, this clonotype is medium-sized. V gene TRBV27 combines with J gene TRBJ2-7, with D unclear. The V gene's germline CDR1 is MNHEY and CDR2 SMNVEV (reference sequence). Trimming stripped 4 bases from V and 5 bases from J, with 6 bases between. This CDR3 has 11 residues. The CDR3, as DNA: TGTGCCAGCAGTTGGGGAAACGAGCAGTACTTC. Translation gives CASSWGNEQYF.

This clonotype was picked up many times. J is TRBJ2-1 and V is TRBV6-2 or TRBV6-3, with TRBD1 matching over 9 bases. This CDR3 region has 14 residues. J was trimmed by 7 bases and V by 7 bases; bases with no gene match: 8. CDR1 is MNHEY and CDR2 is SVGEGT in the germline V gene. In DNA, the CDR3 is TGTGCCAGCACCAGCGACAGGGGGTGGAATGAGCAGTTCTTC. Translating it yields CASTSDRGWNEQFF.

This clonotype was counted ten times or more. V and J are TRBV25-1 and TRBJ1-2; D call uncertain. Germline loops: CDR1 MGHDK, CDR2 SYGVNS. Trimming took off 5 bases at V and 4 bases at J, with 14 bases between the two ends. The CDR3 spans 14 residues. DNA of the CDR3: TGTGCCAGCAGTACGAGTTTTAGGGCCTATGGCTACACCTTC. It encodes CASSTSFRAYGYTF.

This clonotype is termed medium-sized. V is TRBV2 and J is TRBJ2-5; 9 bases are a match to TRBD1. Germline values: CDR1 SNHLY, CDR2 FYNNEI. The CDR3 spans 13 residues. V shed 10 bases and J 5 bases; nucleotides not matched to a gene: 8. The CDR3 nucleotides are TGTGCCACACCACAGGGGGCGCGGGAGACCCAGTACTTC. Encoded protein: CATPQGARETQYF.

This clonotype has at least ten counts. The rearrangement joins TRBV21-1 to TRBJ2-7; the D call of TRBD1 is as the table states it, not checked on the DNA. TRBV21-1 is described as a pseudogene. This CDR3 spans 16 amino acids. This CDR3 reads CASSPRKGARSYEQYF. The CDR3, as DNA: TGTGCCAGCAGCCCTCGGAAGGGGGCGCGGTCCTACGAGCAGTACTTC.